This TCR beta chain was profiled in a study of graft-versus-host responses after intestinal transplantation. Looking at the study overall: Multivisceral, liver-intestinal, or isolated intestinal grafts went to recipients.

A word on this clone: Its specificity is not known.

Study-wide results and caveats: Graft-donor T cell macrochimerism in patients accompanied high graft-versus-host to host-versus-graft clonal ratios in allografts.

TCRdb's table, derived via immunoSEQ multiplex PCR, lists solely in-frame clones and lacks some. The table has 45,000 or so clones, roughly nine tenths seen once. Per the germline V gene, CDR1 is LGHNA and CDR2 is YSLEER. The CDR3 contains 11 residues. Trimming stripped 1 base from V and 11 bases from J, with 9 bases between. V gene TRBV4-3 combines with J gene TRBJ2-7; the D gene is possibly TRBD2 (5 bases). The sequencing here drew on PBMCs, taken 524 days after transplant. The TCR comes from a human patient who received an intestinal transplant, so some T cells may come from the graft donor. In DNA form, the CDR3 reads TGCGCCAGCAGCCAAGGGACGGGGAAGTACTTC. Translation gives CASSQGTGKYF.